Below are 30 T cell receptor beta chains sequenced from a single sample in a study of T cells in Graves' hyperthyroidism and ophthalmopathy. Regions amplified from RNA transcripts were the TCR beta CDR3 regions. When the TCR CDR3 underwent first-round RT-PCR, the HTBI primer set was used. In TCRdb, the multiplex PCR reads were re-called with MiXCR into one record per CDR3 protein. The data contain approximately 560,000 distinct CDR3 sequences, about a sixth of them singletons. The sequenced material came from blood. The source of these receptors is a woman under 40 with Graves' hyperthyroidism.

Ten or more counts support this clonotype. The chain combines TRBV2 with TRBJ2-1; TRBD1 matches at 7 bases. Germline loops: CDR1 SNHLY, CDR2 FYNNEI. With 2 bases clipped from V and 8 bases from J, the junction kept 3 bases outside the gene matches. CDR3 length: 13 amino acids. CDR3 amino acids: CASSEWQGDEQFF. The DNA of the CDR3 is TGTGCCAGCAGTGAATGGCAGGGGGATGAGCAGTTCTTC.

This rearrangement joins TRBV28 to TRBJ2-4, with a tentative D call TRBD1 (6 bases). From germline, CDR1 is MDHEN and CDR2 SYDVKM. The CDR3 runs 13 residues. Trimming shortened V by 6 bases and J by 5 bases, and 11 bases separated the two germline ends. The CDR3 here is CASSPGTQNIQYF. CDR3 bases: TGTGCCAGCAGCCCCGGGACACAAAACATTCAGTACTTC.

This clonotype has at least ten counts. CDR3 in DNA: TGTGCCTGGAGTGTTGAGAGGGAAGAGCAGTACTTC. Protein: CAWSVEREEQYF. The chain joins TRBV30 to TRBJ2-7; a possible D gene is TRBD2 (5 bases). From germline, CDR1 is GTSNPN and CDR2 SVGIG (reference sequence). V was trimmed by 0 bases and J by 7 bases, leaving 10 bases between them. The CDR3 has 12 residues.

For this clonotype: This clone may be a read error of a much larger clone one base away. The chain joins TRBV5-1 to TRBJ1-1; unclear D gene. Germline values: CDR1 SGHRS, CDR2 YFSETQ. The CDR3 contains 15 residues. CDR3 nucleotide sequence: TGCACCAGCAGCTTAGAGTTCCGGGGTATCACTGAAGCTTTCTTT. This sequence encodes CTSSLEFRGITEAFF.

Many counts were recorded for this clonotype. The genes are TRBV5-1 and TRBJ2-1; 9 bases align to TRBD2. The V gene end was trimmed by 6 bases and the J gene end by 9 bases; junction bases not matched to a gene: 16. The CDR3 extends over 16 amino acids. Germline V gene sequence: CDR1 SGHRS, CDR2 YFSETQ. CDR3 residues: CASNLPRGREGLEQFF. The CDR3 region has the DNA TGCGCCAGCAACCTACCAAGGGGGCGGGAGGGCCTTGAGCAGTTCTTC.

This clonotype was counted only a few times. In DNA, the CDR3 is TGTGCCTGGAGTGCAGGGACCCTGGGAAATGAAAAACTGTTTTTT. It translates to CAWSAGTLGNEKLFF. V is TRBV30 and J is TRBJ1-4; a weak D match, TRBD1 (5 bases). V lost 1 base, J lost 5 bases, and 14 bases lay in between. This CDR3 is built from 15 residues. The germline CDR1 and CDR2 sequences are GTSNPN and SVGIG (reference sequence).

This clonotype has only a few counts. The chain has TRBV19 and TRBJ2-2; D is unresolved. There are 13 residues in the CDR3. From germline, CDR1 is LNHDA and CDR2 SQIVND (reference sequence). V gave up 9 bases and J gave up 2 bases, with 10 bases separating them. The CDR3 nucleotides read TGTGCCAGCCGTTGGGCCAACACCGGGGAGCTGTTTTTT. It yields the protein CASRWANTGELFF.

This clonotype was found many times. The chain carries TRBV30 and TRBJ2-1; possibly TRBD2 for D (6 bases). Germline V gene sequence: CDR1 GTSNPN, CDR2 SVGIG (reference sequence). Trimming removed 1 base at V and 8 bases at J, with 6 bases between. CDR3 length: 11 amino acids. The CDR3 region has the DNA TGTGCCTGGAGTGGACTAGATGAGCAGTTCTTC. Protein product: CAWSGLDEQFF. Variable domain in full (rest from reference TRBV30 and TRBJ2-1): SQTIHQWPATLVQPVGSPLSLECTVEGTSNPNLYWYRQAAGRGLQLLFYSVGIGQISSEVPQNLSASRPQDRQFILSSKKLLLSDSGFYLCAWSGLDEQFFGPGTRLTVL.

This clonotype was observed many times. The gene calls are TRBV2 and TRBJ2-2, with a tentative D call TRBD1 (6 bases). This CDR3 is built from 14 residues. CDR1 and CDR2 (germline): SNHLY, FYNNEI. V was shortened by 5 bases and J by 1 base, with 8 bases between the two germline ends. The CDR3 DNA reads as TGTGCCAGCAGTAGACAGGAGAACACCGGGGAGCTGTTTTTT. Its protein is CASSRQENTGELFF.

This clonotype has at least ten counts. The chain links TRBV12-3 or TRBV12-4 to TRBJ2-7; tentatively, D is TRBD2 (5 bases). V lost 2 bases to trimming and J lost 6 bases, with 11 bases between them. The CDR3 contains 13 residues. In DNA, the CDR3 is TGTGCCAGCAGTTTAAGGATAGCGTTCGAGCAGTACTTC. Its translation: CASSLRIAFEQYF.

Many counts were recorded for this clonotype. This chain uses TRBV13 with TRBJ2-7; 9 bases line up with TRBD1. The germline V gene has CDR1 PRHDT and CDR2 FYEKMQ (reference sequence). V shed 4 bases, J shed 3 bases, and the junction held 4 bases outside the gene matches. The CDR3 runs 14 residues. The CDR3 DNA reads as TGTGCCAGCAGCTACCGGGACAGGGACTACGAGCAGTACTTC. This codes for CASSYRDRDYEQYF. The entire variable domain, with the rest obtained from reference TRBV13 and TRBJ2-7, is as follows: AAGVIQSPRHLIKEKRETATLKCYPIPRHDTVYWYQQGPGQDPQFLISFYEKMQSDKGSIPDRFSAQQFSDYHSELNMSSLELGDSALYFCASSYRDRDYEQYFGPGTRLTVT.

This clonotype was observed a few times. The J gene is TRBJ1-5, the V gene TRBV11-2; unclear D gene. V was trimmed by 5 bases and J by 7 bases, leaving 12 bases between them. The germline V gene has CDR1 SGHAT and CDR2 FQNNGV. This CDR3 spans 13 amino acids. The CDR3 coding sequence is TGTGCCAGCAGCCAACAAGCCGGGCAGCCCCAGCATTTT. Translation gives CASSQQAGQPQHF.

This chain links TRBV7-2 with TRBJ2-1, with 9 nucleotides matching TRBD2. The J segment lost 4 bases and the V segment lost 1 base, leaving 11 bases of the junction unmatched. Germline V gene lookup returns CDR1 SGHTA and CDR2 FQGNSA. The length of the CDR3 is 18 residues. CDR3 nucleotide sequence: TGTGCCAGCAGCTTAGTTGTCCTTTCGGCGGGAGGGTACAATGAGCAGTTCTTC. It is translated as CASSLVVLSAGGYNEQFF. Supplemented by reference TRBV7-2 and TRBJ2-1, the full variable domain reads GAGVSQSPSNKVTEKGKDVELRCDPISGHTALYWYRQSLGQGLEFLIYFQGNSAPDKSGLPSDRFSAERTGGSVSTLTIQRTQQEDSAVYLCASSLVVLSAGGYNEQFFGPGTRLTVL.

The table lists this clonotype with a few counts. The V and J genes are TRBV28 and TRBJ2-7, with 10 positions matching TRBD2. The CDR3 totals 16 residues. The junction had 5 bases not matched to a gene; V was cut back by 3 bases and J by 0 bases. From germline, CDR1 is MDHEN and CDR2 SYDVKM. The DNA of the CDR3 is TGTGCCAGCAGTTTCTGGGCTAGCGGGAGCTCCTACGAGCAGTACTTC. Translating gives CASSFWASGSSYEQYF.

In its sample, this clonotype was seen a few times. The rearrangement uses TRBV20-1 and TRBJ1-3, with D unresolved. CDR1 and CDR2 (germline): DFQATT, SNEGSKA (reference sequence). V lost 0 bases and J lost 0, with 12 bases in between. This CDR3 is 16 amino acids long. CDR3 bases: TGCAGTGCTAGAGAACCGCTTGGCCACTCTGGAAACACCATATATTTT. This translates into CSAREPLGHSGNTIYF.

This clonotype has a count of ten or more. The V call is TRBV27, the J call TRBJ2-7; TRBD2 matches at 10 bases. V gave up 6 bases and J gave up 2 bases; unmatched junction bases: 7. CDR3 length: 15 residues. The germline CDR1 and CDR2 sequences are MNHEY and SMNVEV (reference sequence). In DNA, the CDR3 is TGTGCCAGCAGCGACCGGACTAGCGGAACCTACGAGCAGTACTTC. This encodes CASSDRTSGTYEQYF.

This clonotype has more than one count but fewer than ten. The J gene is TRBJ2-7, the V gene TRBV6-6; D unresolved. The V end lost 0 bases, the J end lost 3 bases, and 9 bases lay between the germline ends. The CDR3 loop spans 14 amino acids. Germline-derived CDR1 and CDR2 are MNHNY and SVGAGI (reference sequence). The CDR3 coding sequence is TGTGCCAGCAGTTACTCTAGGCGTTTCTACGAGCAGTACTTC. Protein product: CASSYSRRFYEQYF.

This clonotype was recorded many times. V and J are TRBV6-1 and TRBJ2-6; D is undetermined. CDR1 MNHNS and CDR2 SASEGT come from the germline V gene. V lost 3 bases and J lost 3, with 3 bases in between. The CDR3 extends over 13 amino acids. As DNA, the CDR3 is TGTGCCAGCAGTGAGAATGGGGCCAACGTCCTGACTTTC. Amino acids: CASSENGANVLTF.

This chain joins TRBV30 and TRBJ1-4, with no clear D. CDR1 GTSNPN and CDR2 SVGIG come from the germline V gene (reference sequence). The CDR3 runs to 17 residues. V was trimmed by 4 bases and J by 0 bases, leaving 18 bases between them. In DNA form, the CDR3 reads TGTGCCTGGAAGACTTCGGTCTTATGGGCAACTAATGAAAAACTGTTTTTT. Translating gives CAWKTSVLWATNEKLFF.

At least ten counts were recorded for this clonotype. The chain employs TRBV20-1 and TRBJ2-1; tentative D call: TRBD1 (5 bases). V lost 3 bases to trimming and J lost 2 bases, with 11 bases between them. From germline, CDR1 is DFQATT and CDR2 SNEGSKA (reference sequence). The length of the CDR3 is 14 residues. The CDR3 DNA reads as TGCAGTGCTAGTGGGCAGGGTCCCTACAATGAGCAGTTCTTC. Protein product: CSASGQGPYNEQFF.

This clonotype was recorded at least ten times. The chain links TRBV29-1 to TRBJ2-3, with 7 bases matching TRBD1. The CDR3 extends over 14 amino acids. The ends lost 1 base at V and 3 bases at J; junction bases unmatched: 4. Germline lookup yields CDR1 SQVTM and CDR2 ANQGSEA. CDR3 region: CSVEGSGGTDTQYF. The CDR3 coding sequence is TGCAGCGTTGAAGGCTCAGGGGGTACAGATACGCAGTATTTT.

Many counts were recorded for this clonotype. The CDR3 DNA is TGTGCCAGCAGTTTAACCCAGCGGGGTGAGCAGTTCTTC. It is translated as CASSLTQRGEQFF. The genes are TRBV27 and TRBJ2-1; 7 nucleotides agree with TRBD2. This CDR3 comprises 13 residues. With V trimmed by 2 bases and J by 9 bases, 4 bases remained unmatched. CDR1 and CDR2 (germline): MNHEY, SMNVEV (reference sequence).

This clonotype was counted between two and nine times. J is TRBJ2-1 and V is TRBV13, with a tentative D call TRBD1 (6 bases). This CDR3 is 15 amino acids long. The germline V gene has CDR1 PRHDT and CDR2 FYEKMQ (reference sequence). Deletions cut 4 bases from V and 2 bases from J, with 12 bases between. DNA for the CDR3: TGTGCCAGCAGCTCGCCGGGACATCCCTACAATGAGCAGTTCTTC. Translating gives CASSSPGHPYNEQFF.

V gene TRBV5-1 combines with J gene TRBJ2-1, with D possibly being TRBD1 or TRBD2 (5 bases each). Germline CDR1 is SGHRS and CDR2 is YFSETQ. V shed 5 bases and J shed 8 bases, with 11 bases lying between them. This CDR3 has 12 amino acids. Here the CDR3 DNA reads TGCGCCAGCAGTCGAGGGGTGGATGAGCAGTTCTTC. Translating it yields CASSRGVDEQFF.

The chain recombines TRBV18 with TRBJ2-7; D possibly corresponds to TRBD1 (5 bases). The CDR3 is made up of 17 amino acids. The V and J ends lost 0 bases and 6 bases respectively, with 21 bases between them. Germline CDR1 KGHSH, CDR2 LQKENI. The CDR3 DNA reads TGTGCCAGCTCACCACCGTCAAGACAGTTCTATTCGGGCGAGCAGTACTTC. Translating gives CASSPPSRQFYSGEQYF.

There are many counts of this clonotype. V and J are TRBV11-3 and TRBJ2-5; D not resolved. The germline V gene encodes CDR1 SGHNT and CDR2 YENEEA. This CDR3 is built from 15 residues. Trimming cost V 3 bases and J 1 base, with 12 bases left between them. The CDR3 region is CASSFGAAAQETQYF. The CDR3, as DNA: TGTGCCAGCAGCTTCGGTGCGGCGGCCCAAGAGACCCAGTACTTC.

A few counts support this clonotype. Relative to the germline gene, one junction end is altered; a read error may explain this. The CDR3 loop reads CSVERGGTGGEDF. Here the CDR3 DNA reads TGCAGCGTTGAACGGGGAGGGACAGGGGGCGAGGACTTC. The rearrangement links TRBV29-1 to TRBJ2-5, with TRBD1 matching 12 bases. Germline CDR1 and CDR2: SQVTM and ANQGSEA. This CDR3 has 13 residues.

This sequence joins TRBV9 and TRBJ1-2; weak D call: TRBD1 (5 bases). V lost 3 bases and J 4 bases, leaving 13 bases between the germline ends. The germline V gene encodes CDR1 SGDLS and CDR2 YYNGEE. The CDR3 length is 14 residues. Written as DNA, the CDR3 is TGTGCCAGCAGCGGCGACAGTTCCTCCTATGGCTACACCTTC. Amino acids: CASSGDSSSYGYTF.

This clonotype occurred a few times. This rearrangement joins TRBV7-9 to TRBJ2-3, with D possibly TRBD1 on 5 matching bases. From germline, CDR1 is SEHNR and CDR2 FQNEAQ (reference sequence). The germline V and J ends were trimmed by 1 base and 4 bases, with 15 bases remaining between them. CDR3 size: 16 residues. DNA for the CDR3: TGTGCCAGCAGCTTAGTTCGCCCAGGGATCTCAGATACGCAGTATTTT. Translated, it gives CASSLVRPGISDTQYF.

This clonotype showed up just a few times. V usage is TRBV7-3 and J usage is TRBJ2-7; tentatively, D is TRBD1 (5 bases). Trimming took off 4 bases at V and 7 bases at J, with 11 bases between the two ends. The CDR3 runs 12 residues. Germline V CDR1 and CDR2: SGHTA, FQGTGA. Here the CDR3 reads CASSSTGEEQYF. The CDR3 bases are TGTGCCAGCAGCTCCACAGGAGAGGAGCAGTACTTC.